The 14 T cell receptor beta chains in this list originate from one sample, sequenced in a study of blood T cell repertoires in COVID-19 (dated by TCRdb to 2018 to 2021). Receptor amplification or capture employed the immunoSEQ multiplex PCR assay. The table was pulled from immuneACCESS by TCRdb, which kept in-frame rearrangements only. Such tables lose some clones; where checked, under half of the loss comes from unresolved V genes, and the rest has no known cause. The sample table records some 130,000 clones; roughly 91% of these occur just once. Of the sample, about 4.5% falls within the top ten clones. Source material: peripheral blood. The source of these receptors is a man between 60 and 70 years old with COVID-19, enrolled during active disease.

This rearrangement joins TRBV7-2 to TRBJ2-1; 11 nucleotides match TRBD1. The ends lost 5 bases at V and 6 bases at J; junction bases unmatched: 3. CDR3 length: 14 residues. Germline V lookup: CDR1 SGHTA, CDR2 FQGNSA. The CDR3 nucleotides are TGTGCCAGCAGCCACGGGACAGGGGGCAATGAGCAGTTCTTC. Translating gives CASSHGTGGNEQFF.

V gene TRBV19 combines with J gene TRBJ2-2; 15 nucleotides match TRBD2. V shed 6 bases, J shed 0 bases, and the junction held 11 bases outside the gene matches. Germline V lookup: CDR1 LNHDA, CDR2 SQIVND (reference sequence). The length of the CDR3 is 20 residues. In nucleotides, the CDR3 is TGTGCCAGTAGCCGCCCTACCGGGACTAGCGGGGGGTCGAACACCGGGGAGCTGTTTTTT. This encodes CASSRPTGTSGGSNTGELFF.

This rearrangement joins TRBV19 to TRBJ1-5, with TRBD1 matching 9 bases. This CDR3 has 14 residues. CDR1 LNHDA and CDR2 SQIVND come from the germline V gene (reference sequence). J was trimmed by 6 bases and V by 6 bases; bases with no gene match: 6. CDR3: CASRGQGTIQPQHF. CDR3 sequence (DNA): TGTGCCAGTAGGGGACAGGGCACCATTCAGCCCCAGCATTTT.

This rearrangement joins TRBV30 to TRBJ1-2; D is unclear. There are 11 residues in the CDR3. V gave up 4 bases and J gave up 7 bases, with 10 bases separating them. Germline assignment: CDR1 GTSNPN and CDR2 SVGIG (reference sequence). The CDR3 region is CAWKFAGGYTF. CDR3 sequence (DNA): TGTGCCTGGAAATTTGCCGGTGGCTACACCTTC.

The chain carries TRBV30 and TRBJ1-6; D not resolved. V was cut by 1 base and J by 6 bases, with 7 bases left in between. The CDR3 has 13 residues. CDR1 is GTSNPN, CDR2 SVGIG, per germline (reference sequence). The chain's CDR3 is CAWSEQINSPLHF. The CDR3 region has the DNA TGTGCCTGGAGTGAACAGATTAATTCACCCCTCCACTTT.

The chain couples TRBV5-4 to TRBJ2-2; D uncertain. The V end was cut by 4 bases, the J end by 3 bases, with 10 bases between. Germline lookup yields CDR1 SGHNT and CDR2 YYREEE (reference sequence). The CDR3 has 14 residues. The CDR3 DNA follows: TGTGCCAGCAGCATAGACTGGCACACCGGGGAGCTGTTTTTT. Translated: CASSIDWHTGELFF.

The chain has TRBV20-1 and TRBJ1-5, with unresolved D. CDR1 and CDR2 from the germline V gene are DFQATT and SNEGSKA (reference sequence). The V end lost 3 bases, the J end lost 0 bases, and 18 bases lay between the germline ends. The CDR3 has 17 residues. Here the CDR3 reads CSASSPERRASNQPQHF. Here the CDR3 DNA reads TGCAGTGCTAGTTCCCCCGAGAGGAGGGCTAGCAATCAGCCCCAGCATTTT.

Turning to this clone: At one of its ends the junction is not consistent with the germline gene, which may arise from a read error. The chain is built from TRBV6-2 or TRBV6-3 and TRBJ1-1; a possible D gene is TRBD1 (6 bases). Germline V gene sequence: CDR1 MNHEY, CDR2 SVGEGT. The length of the CDR3 is 13 residues. The CDR3 DNA sequence: TGTGCCAGCAGTTACTCTTGGGACACCGAAGCTTTCTTT. Its protein product is CASSYSWDTEAFF.

V gene TRBV12-3 or TRBV12-4 combines with J gene TRBJ1-6, with unresolved D. The CDR3 consists of 13 residues. Trimming removed 7 bases at V and 9 bases at J, with 13 bases between. The CDR3 DNA sequence: TGTGCCAGCACCTCACCCAGAGGTTCACCCCTCCACTTT. Its translation is CASTSPRGSPLHF.

This chain joins TRBV4-1 and TRBJ2-2, with D possibly being TRBD1 (5 bases). CDR1 MGHRA and CDR2 YSYEKL come from the germline V gene. Trimming left V 0 bases short and J 0 bases short, with 11 bases between. This CDR3 contains 17 residues. CDR3 in amino acids: CASSQDGARPNTGELFF. The CDR3 nucleotides read TGCGCCAGCAGCCAAGATGGGGCCAGACCGAACACCGGGGAGCTGTTTTTT.

The rearrangement links TRBV27 to TRBJ1-5, with D possibly TRBD1 on 5 matching bases. The CDR3 runs to 16 residues. Per germline, CDR1 MNHEY and CDR2 SMNVEV (reference sequence). Trimming removed 3 bases at V and 0 bases at J, with 12 bases between. The CDR3: CASSFGGDGSNQPQHF. CDR3 nucleotides: TGTGCCAGCAGTTTCGGGGGGGATGGTAGCAATCAGCCCCAGCATTTT.

The count of this clone is one. V and J are TRBV11-2 and TRBJ2-5, with 7 positions matching TRBD2. The J segment lost 5 bases and the V segment lost 2 bases, leaving 5 bases of the junction unmatched. Germline values: CDR1 SGHAT, CDR2 FQNNGV. The CDR3 is 14 amino acids. CDR3 sequence: CASSLIGGGETQYF. CDR3 nucleotides: TGTGCCAGCAGCTTAATCGGGGGAGGGGAGACCCAGTACTTC.

The chain joins TRBV5-1 to TRBJ1-4, with 7 bases fitting TRBD1. CDR3 length equals 16 residues. CDR1 is SGHRS and CDR2 is YFSETQ in the germline V gene. V lost 0 bases, J lost 1 base, and 3 bases stayed unmatched. The CDR3 here is CASSLAAGGTNEKLFF. For the CDR3, the DNA is TGCGCCAGCAGCTTGGCTGCAGGGGGAACTAATGAAAAACTGTTTTTT.

V gene TRBV29-1 combines with J gene TRBJ1-4; 8 positions agree with TRBD1. CDR1 and CDR2 (germline): SQVTM, ANQGSEA. With 4 bases clipped from V and 6 bases from J, the junction kept 4 bases outside the gene matches. The length of the CDR3 is 13 residues. CDR3 sequence (DNA): TGCAGCGTTGTTGGACAGGGATATGAAAAACTGTTTTTT. This gives the protein CSVVGQGYEKLFF.